One sample yielded the 6 T cell receptor beta chains listed below, sequenced in a study of spatial heterogeneity in lung cancer. Using its own MiXCR run on the 5' RACE reads, TCRdb lists one record per CDR3 protein. The sample lists 55,000 to 75,000 distinct CDR3 sequences, less than 10% seen once, with about 14% in the top ten. Documented time point: sample taken at primary tumor resection. Unsorted tumor, nontumor lung tissue or cryopreserved PBMC supplied the whole RNA. The material was PBMCs, obtained at surgery. The receptor set was obtained from a female donor with early-stage non-small cell lung cancer.

This chain uses TRBV5-1 with TRBJ1-5; the D is unclear. V lost 0 bases to trimming and J lost 4 bases, with 5 bases between them. CDR1 is SGHRS and CDR2 is YFSETQ in the germline V gene. This CDR3 is 13 amino acids long. CDR3 sequence: CASSLAVNQPQHF. CDR3 in DNA: TGCGCCAGCAGCTTGGCCGTTAATCAGCCCCAGCATTTT. Using reference TRBV5-1 and TRBJ1-5 for the parts outside the CDR3, the full variable domain is KAGVTQTPRYLIKTRGQQVTLSCSPISGHRSVSWYQQTPGQGLQFLFEYFSETQRNKGNFPGRFSGRQFSNSRSEMNVSTLELGDSALYLCASSLAVNQPQHFGDGTRLSIL.

J is TRBJ1-6 and V is TRBV5-1; 8 nucleotides align to TRBD1. Trimming cost V 0 bases and J 10 bases; bases outside gene matches: 6. Germline V gene sequence: CDR1 SGHRS, CDR2 YFSETQ. The CDR3 covers 15 residues. Here the CDR3 DNA reads TGCGCCAGCAGCTTGGCCAGAACAGGGGGGTCACCCCTCCACTTT. Encoded protein: CASSLARTGGSPLHF.

The chain combines TRBV12-5 with TRBJ2-7, with 7 bases that match TRBD1. With 7 bases clipped from V and 3 bases from J, the junction kept 6 bases outside the gene matches. Germline CDR1 reads LGHNT; CDR2 reads FRNRAP. The CDR3 length is 13 residues. The CDR3 is CASVPDRYYEQYV. CDR3 nucleotides: TGTGCTAGTGTCCCGGACAGGTACTACGAGCAGTACGTC.

In its sample, this clonotype was seen many times. This rearrangement joins TRBV12-3 or TRBV12-4 to TRBJ2-2, with D tentatively TRBD2 (6 bases). V gave up 5 bases and J gave up 6 bases, with 10 bases separating them. This CDR3 contains 13 residues. The CDR3 is CASSPGTSGELFF. CDR3 nucleotides: TGTGCCAGCAGTCCCGGGACTTCCGGGGAGCTGTTTTTT.

In this sample, this clonotype turned up many times. The chain has TRBV12-3 or TRBV12-4 and TRBJ1-5; 8 bases map to TRBD1. The CDR3 totals 15 residues. The trim removed 5 bases at V and 2 bases at J, leaving 5 bases unmatched. The CDR3 here is CASSQQGEGNQPQHF. DNA of the CDR3: TGTGCCAGCAGTCAACAGGGGGAGGGCAATCAGCCCCAGCATTTT.

This clonotype was seen a handful of times. The chain links TRBV27 to TRBJ1-2, with TRBD1 matching 11 bases. The V and J ends lost 5 bases and 5 bases, in that order; junction bases with no gene match: 4. Germline CDR1 is MNHEY and CDR2 is SMNVEV (reference sequence). This CDR3 region has 14 residues. The CDR3 spells CASSGQGARYGYTF. The CDR3 DNA reads as TGTGCCAGCAGTGGACAGGGGGCTAGGTATGGCTACACCTTC.